This T cell receptor beta chain was profiled in a study of blood T cell repertoires in COVID-19. V lost 1 base and J lost 4, with 10 bases in between. Germline V lookup: CDR1 LNHDA, CDR2 SQIVND (reference sequence). This CDR3 contains 14 residues. Sequencing used immunoSEQ multiplex PCR; TCRdb keeps in-frame clones, though not all of them. Of about 75,000 clones in the sample, 70% to 90% are singletons; the top ten hold 5% to 7%. This sequence was found in a woman in her 70s with acute or convalescent COVID-19. The chain employs TRBV19 and TRBJ1-2; D is undetermined. Input material: peripheral blood. The CDR3 nucleotides are TGTGCCAGTAGTATAGGACGAGGGTTCTATGGCTACACCTTC. Encoded protein: CASSIGRGFYGYTF.